The 10 T cell receptor beta chains in this list originate from one sample, sequenced in a study of shared clonotypes between healthy human individuals. The assay was immunoSEQ multiplex PCR, and TCRdb's table has in-frame clones only and misses some. The data hold 2 million to 2.5 million clones, with 85% to 95% observed a single time. What was sequenced was naive CD4+ T cells from PBMCs. Documented subset: CD45RA+ positively selected. Receptors originate from a man between 18 and 35 years old in good health. Some clones in this sample may be carry-over from other donors' samples.

The rearrangement uses TRBV6-6 and TRBJ1-5; D remains ambiguous. The CDR3 sequence is 15 residues long. CDR1 and CDR2 from the germline V gene are MNHNY and SVGAGI (reference sequence). The V gene lost 0 bases and the J gene lost 6 bases, with 12 bases spanning the gap. The DNA of the CDR3 is TGTGCCAGCAGTTACTCGAGGCAGCTGACTCAGCCCCAGCATTTT. Its protein product is CASSYSRQLTQPQHF.

The chain combines TRBV29-1 with TRBJ2-1, with 8 nucleotides matching TRBD2. Unmatched junction bases numbered 8, after V lost 6 bases and J lost 4 bases. This CDR3 is built from 14 residues. Germline loops: CDR1 SQVTM, CDR2 ANQGSEA. The CDR3, as DNA: TGCAGCGTGGCCACCGGGAGGGGGTACAATGAGCAGTTCTTC. Its translation: CSVATGRGYNEQFF.

The V and J genes are TRBV7-3 and TRBJ2-7, with D perhaps given as TRBD1 or TRBD2 (5 bases each). Trimming removed 5 bases at V and 2 bases at J, with 16 bases between. The germline CDR1 and CDR2 sequences are SGHTA and FQGTGA. The CDR3 has 15 residues. The CDR3 bases are TGTGCCAGCAGCATTACAGGAGGTCTTGCCTACGAGCAGTACTTC. It specifies CASSITGGLAYEQYF.

V gene TRBV7-2 combines with J gene TRBJ1-3; D may be TRBD1 (5 bases). V lost 5 bases to trimming and J lost 4 bases, with 21 bases between them. This CDR3 has 17 amino acids. Germline-derived CDR1 and CDR2 are SGHTA and FQGNSA. CDR3 sequence reads: CASSLILAGTGGNTIYF. As DNA, the CDR3 is TGTGCCAGCAGCCTAATATTGGCCGGGACCGGCGGAAACACCATATATTTT. Looking up the rest from reference TRBV7-2 and TRBJ1-3 gives the full variable domain: GAGVSQSPSNKVTEKGKDVELRCDPISGHTALYWYRQSLGQGLEFLIYFQGNSAPDKSGLPSDRFSAERTGGSVSTLTIQRTQQEDSAVYLCASSLILAGTGGNTIYFGEGSWLTVV.

The V gene is TRBV28, the J gene TRBJ2-7; unclear D gene. The V and J ends lost 3 bases and 4 bases respectively, with 19 bases between them. The CDR3 has 16 residues. Germline loops: CDR1 MDHEN, CDR2 SYDVKM. The DNA of the CDR3 is TGTGCCAGCAGTTTTACGTTACTAACTAATAAATACGAGCAGTACTTC. It translates to CASSFTLLTNKYEQYF.

J is TRBJ2-7 and V is TRBV9; 11 bases fit TRBD1. The germline V gene encodes CDR1 SGDLS and CDR2 YYNGEE. The CDR3 covers 15 residues. The V and J ends lost 7 bases and 3 bases, in that order; junction bases with no gene match: 9. CDR3 residues: CASAPEGQGGYEQYF. The CDR3 DNA is TGTGCCAGCGCCCCCGAGGGACAGGGGGGCTACGAGCAGTACTTC.

The chain employs TRBV7-7 and TRBJ2-2; D gene uncertain. Germline CDR1 SSHAT, CDR2 FNYEAQ (reference sequence). V lost 1 base and J lost 6, with 12 bases in between. The CDR3 extends over 15 amino acids. The CDR3: CASSLGSDGSGELFF. The CDR3 DNA follows: TGTGCCAGCAGCTTAGGTTCGGACGGATCCGGGGAGCTGTTTTTT.

The chain couples TRBV9 to TRBJ2-3, with 7 bases identical to TRBD2. The length of the CDR3 is 15 residues. Germline CDR1 reads SGDLS; CDR2 reads YYNGEE. V was clipped by 3 bases and J by 5 bases; unmatched bases: 9. CDR3 nucleotides: TGTGCCAGCAGCGCGCAGGGACTAAGGCTAGATACGCAGTATTTT. Amino acids: CASSAQGLRLDTQYF.

This clone was found a few times. The chain employs TRBV14 and TRBJ1-1; D uncertain. This CDR3 is 15 amino acids long. Germline CDR1 and CDR2: SGHDN and FVKESK. The V end lost 3 bases, the J end lost 2 bases, and 13 bases lay between the germline ends. The CDR3 DNA reads as TGTGCCAGCAGCCAGGAACGGAGGGCCAACACTGAAGCTTTCTTT. It codes for CASSQERRANTEAFF.

This chain joins TRBV7-2 and TRBJ2-1, with 7 bases matching TRBD2. V shed 5 bases, J shed 0 bases, and the junction held 10 bases outside the gene matches. The CDR3 covers 17 residues. CDR1 is SGHTA and CDR2 is FQGNSA in the germline V gene. This CDR3 reads CASSLGGLAPSYNEQFF. The CDR3 DNA reads TGTGCCAGCAGCCTGGGGGGGTTAGCACCCTCCTACAATGAGCAGTTCTTC.